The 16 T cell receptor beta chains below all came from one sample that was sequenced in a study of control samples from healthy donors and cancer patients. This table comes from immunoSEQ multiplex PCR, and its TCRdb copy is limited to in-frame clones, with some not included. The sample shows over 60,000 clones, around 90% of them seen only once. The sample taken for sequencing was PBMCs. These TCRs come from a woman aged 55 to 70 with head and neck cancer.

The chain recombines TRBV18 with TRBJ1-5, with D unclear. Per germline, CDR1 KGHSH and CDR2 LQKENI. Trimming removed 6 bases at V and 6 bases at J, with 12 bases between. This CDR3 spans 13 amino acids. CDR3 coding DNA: TGTGCCAGCTCTCCTATGACCGGTCAGCCCCAGCATTTT. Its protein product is CASSPMTGQPQHF.

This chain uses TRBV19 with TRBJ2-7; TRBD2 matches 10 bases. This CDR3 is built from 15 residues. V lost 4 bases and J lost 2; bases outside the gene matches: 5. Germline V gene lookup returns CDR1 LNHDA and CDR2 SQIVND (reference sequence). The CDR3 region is CASSTIAGGTYEQYF. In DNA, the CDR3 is TGTGCCAGTAGTACCATAGCGGGAGGAACCTACGAGCAGTACTTC.

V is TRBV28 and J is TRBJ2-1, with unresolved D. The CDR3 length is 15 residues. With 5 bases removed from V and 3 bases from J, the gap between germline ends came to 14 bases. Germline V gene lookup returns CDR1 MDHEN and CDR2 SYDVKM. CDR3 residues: CASSARAYLYNEQFF. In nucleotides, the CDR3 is TGTGCCAGCAGTGCCCGGGCATATCTCTACAATGAGCAGTTCTTC.

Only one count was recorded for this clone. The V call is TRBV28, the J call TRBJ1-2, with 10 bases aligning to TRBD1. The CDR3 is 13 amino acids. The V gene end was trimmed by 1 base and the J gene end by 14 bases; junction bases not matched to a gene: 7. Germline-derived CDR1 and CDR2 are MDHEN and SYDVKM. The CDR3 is CASSLLADRGITF. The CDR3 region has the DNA TGTGCCAGCAGTTTATTGGCGGACAGGGGGATTACCTTC.

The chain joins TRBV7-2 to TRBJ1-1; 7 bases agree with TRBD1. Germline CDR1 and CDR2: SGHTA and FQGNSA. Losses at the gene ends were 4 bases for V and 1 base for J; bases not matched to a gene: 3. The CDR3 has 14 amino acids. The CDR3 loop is CASSSGGWNTEAFF. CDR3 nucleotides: TGTGCCAGCAGCTCAGGGGGGTGGAACACTGAAGCTTTCTTT. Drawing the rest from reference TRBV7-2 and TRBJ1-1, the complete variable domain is GAGVSQSPSNKVTEKGKDVELRCDPISGHTALYWYRQSLGQGLEFLIYFQGNSAPDKSGLPSDRFSAERTGGSVSTLTIQRTQQEDSAVYLCASSSGGWNTEAFFGQGTRLTVV.

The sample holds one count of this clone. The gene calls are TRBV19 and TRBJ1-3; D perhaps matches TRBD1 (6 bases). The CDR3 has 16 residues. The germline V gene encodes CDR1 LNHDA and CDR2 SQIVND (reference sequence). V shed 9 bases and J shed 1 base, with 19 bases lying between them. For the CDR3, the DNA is TGTGCCAGCTCCACTTCAGGGGTCATTTCTGGAAACACCATATATTTT. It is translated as CASSTSGVISGNTIYF. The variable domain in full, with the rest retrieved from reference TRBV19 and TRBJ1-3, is DGGITQSPKYLFRKEGQNVTLSCEQNLNHDAMYWYRQDPGQGLRLIYYSQIVNDFQKGDIAEGYSVSREKKESFPLTVTSAQKNPTAFYLCASSTSGVISGNTIYFGEGSWLTVV.

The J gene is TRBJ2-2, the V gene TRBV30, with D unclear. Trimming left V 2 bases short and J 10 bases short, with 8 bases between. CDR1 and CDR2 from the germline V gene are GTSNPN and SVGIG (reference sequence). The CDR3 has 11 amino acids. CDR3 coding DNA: TGTGCCTGGAGTTTTGGGATGGAGCTGTTTTTT. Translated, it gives CAWSFGMELFF. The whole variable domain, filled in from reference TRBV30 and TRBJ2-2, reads SQTIHQWPATLVQPVGSPLSLECTVEGTSNPNLYWYRQAAGRGLQLLFYSVGIGQISSEVPQNLSASRPQDRQFILSSKKLLLSDSGFYLCAWSFGMELFFGEGSRLTVL.

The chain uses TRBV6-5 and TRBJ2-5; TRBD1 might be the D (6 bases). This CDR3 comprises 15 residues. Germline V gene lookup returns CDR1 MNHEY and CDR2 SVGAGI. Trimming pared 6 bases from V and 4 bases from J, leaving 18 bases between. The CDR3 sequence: CASRSTRGRRETQYF. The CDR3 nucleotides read TGTGCCAGCAGGTCTACCAGGGGACGGAGAGAGACCCAGTACTTC.

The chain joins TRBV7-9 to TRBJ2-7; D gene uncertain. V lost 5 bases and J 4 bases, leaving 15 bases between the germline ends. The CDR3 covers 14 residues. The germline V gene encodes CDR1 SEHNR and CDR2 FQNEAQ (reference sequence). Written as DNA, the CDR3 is TGTGCCAGCAGCCGAGGCCAGCTCCCTTACGAGCAGTACTTC. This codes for CASSRGQLPYEQYF.

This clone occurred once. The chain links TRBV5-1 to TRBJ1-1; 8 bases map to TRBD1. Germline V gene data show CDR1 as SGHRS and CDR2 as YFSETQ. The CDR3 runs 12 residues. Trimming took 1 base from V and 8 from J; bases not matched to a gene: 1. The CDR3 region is CASSLRTGEAFF. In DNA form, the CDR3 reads TGCGCCAGCAGCTTGAGGACAGGGGAAGCTTTCTTT.

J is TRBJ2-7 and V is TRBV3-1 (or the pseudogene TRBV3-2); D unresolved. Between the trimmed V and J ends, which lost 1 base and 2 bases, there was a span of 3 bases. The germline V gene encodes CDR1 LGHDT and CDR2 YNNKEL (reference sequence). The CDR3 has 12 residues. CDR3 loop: CASSQAAYEQYF. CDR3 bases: TGTGCCAGCAGCCAAGCTGCCTACGAGCAGTACTTC.

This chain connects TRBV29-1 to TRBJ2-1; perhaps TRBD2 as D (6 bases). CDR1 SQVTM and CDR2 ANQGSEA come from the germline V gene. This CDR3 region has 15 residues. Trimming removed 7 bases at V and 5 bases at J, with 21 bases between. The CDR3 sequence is CSAFRLGGGDNEQFF. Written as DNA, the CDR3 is TGCAGCGCCTTCCGACTAGGAGGTGGGGACAATGAGCAGTTCTTC.

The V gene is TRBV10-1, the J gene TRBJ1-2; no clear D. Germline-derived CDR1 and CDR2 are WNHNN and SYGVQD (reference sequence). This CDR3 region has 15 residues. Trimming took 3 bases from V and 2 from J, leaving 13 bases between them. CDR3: CASSEEGLENYGYTF. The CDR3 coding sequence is TGCGCCAGCAGTGAAGAAGGCCTCGAAAACTATGGCTACACCTTC.

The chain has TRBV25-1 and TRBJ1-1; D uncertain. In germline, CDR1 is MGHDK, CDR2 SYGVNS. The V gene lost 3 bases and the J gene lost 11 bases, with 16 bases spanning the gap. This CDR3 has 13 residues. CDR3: CASSEGWQAPAFF. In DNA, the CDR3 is TGTGCCAGCAGTGAGGGTTGGCAGGCTCCGGCTTTCTTT.

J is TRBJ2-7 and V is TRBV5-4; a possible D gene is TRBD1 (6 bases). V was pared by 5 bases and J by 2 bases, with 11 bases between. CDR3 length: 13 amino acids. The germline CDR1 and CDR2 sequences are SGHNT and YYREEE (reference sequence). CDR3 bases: TGTGCCAGCAGTCGACGGGACACCTACGAGCAGTACTTC. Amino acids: CASSRRDTYEQYF.

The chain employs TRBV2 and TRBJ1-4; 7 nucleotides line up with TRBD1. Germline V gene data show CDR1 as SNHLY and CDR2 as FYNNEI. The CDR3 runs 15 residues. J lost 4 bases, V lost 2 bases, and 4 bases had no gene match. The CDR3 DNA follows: TGTGCCAGCAGTGAACGCAGGGGGAATAATGAAAAACTGTTTTTT. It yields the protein CASSERRGNNEKLFF. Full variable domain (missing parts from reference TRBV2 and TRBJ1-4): EPEVTQTPSHQVTQMGQEVILRCVPISNHLYFYWYRQILGQKVEFLVSFYNNEISEKSEIFDDQFSVERPDGSNFTLKIRSTKLEDSAMYFCASSERRGNNEKLFFGSGTQLSVL.